Included here is one TCR beta chain sequence, with context. Antigen specificity is unknown. Each CDR3 protein gets one entry after TCRdb re-called the RT-PCR reads with MiXCR. The table shows under 200,000 distinct CDR3 sequences, with 9.5% to 12% occurring only once. These data originate in a study of response to subunit inactivated influenza vaccine. Study conclusions and caveats: New T cells are recruited in small numbers by each seasonal influenza vaccination, according to the authors' suggestion.

The receptor was derived from a man between 50 and 75 years old who received an inactivated influenza vaccine. Specimen: CD8+ T cells sorted from PBMCs, collected 23 months after vaccination.

The CDR3 bases are TGTGCCAGCAGTTTCGTCCCCAGGGCTGCCTACGAGCAGTACTTC. It yields the protein CASSFVPRAAYEQYF. The rearrangement uses TRBV28 and TRBJ2-7; TRBD1 might be the D (5 bases). Trimming cost V 3 bases and J 2 bases, with 14 bases left between them. Germline loops: CDR1 MDHEN, CDR2 SYDVKM. CDR3 size: 15 residues.